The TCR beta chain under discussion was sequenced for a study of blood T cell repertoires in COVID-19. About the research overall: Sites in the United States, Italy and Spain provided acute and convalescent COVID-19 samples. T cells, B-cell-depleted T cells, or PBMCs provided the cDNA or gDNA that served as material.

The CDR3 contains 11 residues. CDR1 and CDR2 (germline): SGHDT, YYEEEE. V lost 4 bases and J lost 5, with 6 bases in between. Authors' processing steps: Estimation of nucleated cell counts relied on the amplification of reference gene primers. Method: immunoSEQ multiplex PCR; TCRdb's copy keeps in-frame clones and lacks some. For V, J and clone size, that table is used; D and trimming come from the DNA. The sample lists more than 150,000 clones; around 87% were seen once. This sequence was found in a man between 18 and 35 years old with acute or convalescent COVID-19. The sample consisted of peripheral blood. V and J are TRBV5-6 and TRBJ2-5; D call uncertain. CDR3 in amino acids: CASSIRETQYF. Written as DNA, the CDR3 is TGTGCCAGCAGCATACGGGAGACCCAGTACTTC. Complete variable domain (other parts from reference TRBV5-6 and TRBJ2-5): DAGVTQSPTHLIKTRGQQVTLRCSPKSGHDTVSWYQQALGQGPQFIFQYYEEEERQRGNFPDRFSGHQFPNYSSELNVNALLLGDSALYLCASSIRETQYFGPGTRLLVL.